These T cell receptor beta chains were read from a single sample in a study of T cell responses to AZD1222 COVID-19 vaccine. TCRdb's table, derived via immunoSEQ multiplex PCR, lists solely in-frame clones and lacks some. The sample yields around 99,000 clones, about nine tenths seen once. The specimen was peripheral blood, collected on day 0 of AZD1222 vaccination. All receptors derive from an adult in good health. Each CDR3 is given with its conserved first and last residue. The D gene is left open where the match is weak. A row's size may be missing; if present it is once, few, many or a size class.

j_call clone_size v_call d_call cdr3_aa cdr3_nt
TRBJ2-5 once TRBV28 . CASSPSVEETQYF TGTGCCAGCAGTCCTTCAGTGGAAGAGACCCAGTACTTC
TRBJ2-2 . TRBV30 . CAWSGWAPGANTGELFF TGTGCCTGGAGTGGTTGGGCTCCTGGGGCGAACACCGGGGAGCTGTTTTTT
TRBJ2-3 . TRBV19 TRBD2 CASSPGLAASTDTQYF TGTGCCAGTAGTCCCGGACTAGCGGCCAGCACAGATACGCAGTATTTT
TRBJ2-2 . TRBV15 . CATNEKLTGELFF TGTGCCACCAACGAAAAATTGACCGGGGAGCTGTTTTTT
TRBJ2-7 . TRBV28 TRBD1 CASSFFRGSYEQYF TGTGCCAGCAGTTTCTTCAGGGGGTCCTACGAGCAGTACTTC
TRBJ2-5 . TRBV29-1 TRBD1 CSVGHGQGWETQYF TGCAGCGTCGGCCACGGACAGGGGTGGGAGACCCAGTACTTC
TRBJ2-1 . TRBV7-3 . CASSLTIDNEQFF TGTGCCAGCAGCTTAACCATAGACAATGAGCAGTTCTTC
TRBJ2-1 once TRBV6-2/TRBV6-3 . CASSQGWEFNEQFF TGTGCCAGCAGTCAGGGGTGGGAATTCAATGAGCAGTTCTTC
TRBJ1-3 . TRBV12-3/TRBV12-4 . CASRRGNTIYF TGTGCTAGCAGGAGGGGAAACACCATATATTTT
TRBJ2-6 . TRBV10-3 . CAISDRVGANVLTF TGTGCCATCAGTGACAGGGTTGGGGCCAACGTCCTGACTTTC
TRBJ1-4 . TRBV18 . CASSPFGEKLFF TGTGCCAGCTCACCATTTGGCGAAAAACTGTTTTTT
TRBJ2-7 . TRBV18 TRBD2 CASSPLGLAGGEEQYF TGTGCCAGCTCACCCCTGGGACTAGCGGGAGGGGAGGAGCAGTACTTC
TRBJ1-1 . TRBV5-1 TRBD1 CASSSGQGASNTEAFF TGCGCCAGCAGCTCTGGACAGGGAGCTAGCAACACTGAAGCTTTCTTT
TRBJ1-2 . TRBV29-1 . CSAVTRGGKVEGYTF TGCAGCGCCGTTACTCGGGGAGGTAAAGTTGAGGGCTACACCTTC
TRBJ1-2 . TRBV15 TRBD1 CATHTDRDYGYTF TGTGCCACCCATACGGACAGGGACTATGGCTACACCTTC
TRBJ2-1 . TRBV18 TRBD2 CASSPPSGGSYNEQFF TGTGCCAGCTCACCACCTAGCGGGGGGTCCTACAATGAGCAGTTCTTC
TRBJ2-7 . TRBV7-9 . CASSPLGGPSYEQYF TGTGCCAGCAGCCCCCTAGGGGGGCCCTCCTACGAGCAGTACTTC
TRBJ1-4 . TRBV7-9 . CASSDKQGDWGKLFF TGTGCCAGCAGCGACAAACAGGGCGACTGGGGAAAACTGTTTTTT
TRBJ1-2 . TRBV6-5 . CASTPGKFDGYTF TGTGCCAGCACCCCAGGGAAATTCGATGGCTACACCTTC
TRBJ2-5 . TRBV28 TRBD1 CASSVGTGGRQETQYF TGTGCCAGCAGTGTAGGGACAGGGGGCAGGCAAGAGACCCAGTACTTC
TRBJ2-7 . TRBV3-1/TRBV3-2 . CASSQTGRGTYEQYF TGTGCCAGCAGCCAGACAGGGCGGGGAACCTACGAGCAGTACTTC
TRBJ1-1 . TRBV29-1 . CSVHWGGDRTEAFF TGCAGCGTTCACTGGGGGGGGGATAGAACTGAAGCTTTCTTT
TRBJ2-1 . TRBV24-1 . CATSDLLYNEQFF TGTGCCACCAGTGACTTGCTTTACAATGAGCAGTTCTTC
TRBJ1-2 . TRBV10-3 . CAIAEQGAYGYTF TGTGCCATCGCTGAACAGGGCGCCTATGGCTACACCTTC
TRBJ1-1 once TRBV2 . CASRSNGANTEAFF TGTGCCAGCAGATCAAACGGGGCGAACACTGAAGCTTTCTTT